The present T cell receptor (beta chain) was sequenced within a study of blood T cell repertoires in COVID-19. This clone was counted between two and nine times. In the original analysis: Estimation of nucleated cell counts was performed using reference gene primer amplification. Assay: immunoSEQ multiplex PCR; the TCRdb copy retains only in-frame clones and omits some. D and trimming come from the DNA, and the V and J calls and clone size come from that table. The sample yields about 75,000 clones, approximately 90% seen once. CDR3 length: 15 residues. Germline loops: CDR1 KGHDR, CDR2 SFDVKD. Trimming took 3 bases from V and 0 from J, leaving 10 bases between them.

The V call is TRBV24-1, the J call TRBJ1-2, with D hard to call. This clonotype was sampled from a woman aged 45-59 years with acute or convalescent COVID-19. The source material was peripheral blood. In DNA form, the CDR3 reads TGTGCCACCAGTGATAGGAGGCAGTCTAACTATGGCTACACCTTC. Translating gives CATSDRRQSNYGYTF.